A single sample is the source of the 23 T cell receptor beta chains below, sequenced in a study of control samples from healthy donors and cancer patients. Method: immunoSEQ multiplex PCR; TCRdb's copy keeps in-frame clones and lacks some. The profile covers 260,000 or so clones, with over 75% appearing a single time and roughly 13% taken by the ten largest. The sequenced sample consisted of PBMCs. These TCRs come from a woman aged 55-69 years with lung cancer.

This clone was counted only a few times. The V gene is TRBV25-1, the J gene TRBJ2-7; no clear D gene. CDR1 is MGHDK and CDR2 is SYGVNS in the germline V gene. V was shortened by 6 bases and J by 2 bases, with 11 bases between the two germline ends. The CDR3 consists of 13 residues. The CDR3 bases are TGTGCCAGCAGGGGATACAACACCTACGAGCAGTACTTC. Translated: CASRGYNTYEQYF.

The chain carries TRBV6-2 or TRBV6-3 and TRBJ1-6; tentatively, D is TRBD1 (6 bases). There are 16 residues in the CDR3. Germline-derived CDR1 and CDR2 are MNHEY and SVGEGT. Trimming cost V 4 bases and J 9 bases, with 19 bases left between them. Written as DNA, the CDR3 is TGTGCCAGCAGTTCCTCCGGGGGGGGCGCAGGTTCACCCCTCCACTTT. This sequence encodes CASSSSGGGAGSPLHF.

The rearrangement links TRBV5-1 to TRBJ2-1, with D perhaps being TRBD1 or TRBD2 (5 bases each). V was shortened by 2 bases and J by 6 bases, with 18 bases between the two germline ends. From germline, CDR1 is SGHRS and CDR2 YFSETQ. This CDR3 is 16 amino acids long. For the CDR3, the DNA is TGCGCCAGCAGCTTACTCCCGGGGCCTGGGGGCAATGAGCAGTTCTTC. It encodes CASSLLPGPGGNEQFF.

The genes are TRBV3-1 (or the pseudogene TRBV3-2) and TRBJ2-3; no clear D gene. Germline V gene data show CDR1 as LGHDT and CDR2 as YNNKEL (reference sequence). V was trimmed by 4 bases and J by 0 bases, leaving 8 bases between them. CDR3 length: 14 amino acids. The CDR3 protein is CASSRLTSTDTQYF. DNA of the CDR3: TGTGCCAGCAGCCGATTAACTAGCACAGATACGCAGTATTTT.

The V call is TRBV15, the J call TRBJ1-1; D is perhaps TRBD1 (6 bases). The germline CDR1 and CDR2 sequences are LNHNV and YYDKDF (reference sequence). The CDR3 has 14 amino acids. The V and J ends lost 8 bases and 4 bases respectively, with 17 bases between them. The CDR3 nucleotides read TGTGCCACCTCATCTGGGGGGCTGCTCACTGAAGCTTTCTTT. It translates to CATSSGGLLTEAFF.

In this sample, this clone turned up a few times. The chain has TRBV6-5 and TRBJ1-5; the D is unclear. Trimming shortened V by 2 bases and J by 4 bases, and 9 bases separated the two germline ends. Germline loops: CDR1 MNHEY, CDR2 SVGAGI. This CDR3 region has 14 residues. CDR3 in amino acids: CASSYDRKNQPQHF. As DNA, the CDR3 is TGTGCCAGCAGTTACGACCGGAAAAATCAGCCCCAGCATTTT.

CDR3 coding DNA: TGCAGCGTTGGGGGGCCTGGGGCCAACGTCCTGACTTTC. Translated, it gives CSVGGPGANVLTF. V is TRBV29-1 and J is TRBJ2-6, with D tentatively TRBD1 (6 bases). The CDR3 contains 13 residues. Germline values: CDR1 SQVTM, CDR2 ANQGSEA. V was cut by 4 bases and J by 2 bases, with 6 bases left in between.

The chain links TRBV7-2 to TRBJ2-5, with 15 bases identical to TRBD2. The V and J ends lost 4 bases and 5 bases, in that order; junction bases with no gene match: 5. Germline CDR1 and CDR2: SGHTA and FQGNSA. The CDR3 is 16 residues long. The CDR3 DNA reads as TGTGCCAGCAGCTGGACTAGCGGGAGGGCCGGGGAGACCCAGTACTTC. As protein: CASSWTSGRAGETQYF.

In nucleotides, the CDR3 is TGTGCCAGCAGTGGTTCTCCACTTAGCTCCTACAATGAGCAGTTCTTC. Translating it yields CASSGSPLSSYNEQFF. This rearrangement joins TRBV6-1 to TRBJ2-1, with unresolved D. This CDR3 is built from 16 residues. Looked up from germline, CDR1 is MNHNS and CDR2 is SASEGT. Trimming stripped 4 bases from V and 0 bases from J, with 13 bases between.

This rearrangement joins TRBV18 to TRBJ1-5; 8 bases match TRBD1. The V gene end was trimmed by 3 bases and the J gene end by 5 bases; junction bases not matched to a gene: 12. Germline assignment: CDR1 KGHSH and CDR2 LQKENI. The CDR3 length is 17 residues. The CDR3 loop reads CASSPPGGDRGDQPQHF. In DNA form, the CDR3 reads TGTGCCAGCTCACCTCCCGGAGGAGACAGGGGAGATCAGCCCCAGCATTTT.

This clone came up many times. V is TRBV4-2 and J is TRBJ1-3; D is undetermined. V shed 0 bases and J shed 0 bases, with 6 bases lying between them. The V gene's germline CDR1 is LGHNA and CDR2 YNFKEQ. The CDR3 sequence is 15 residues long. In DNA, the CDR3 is TGTGCCAGCAGCCAAGATAGGACCTCTGGAAACACCATATATTTT. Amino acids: CASSQDRTSGNTIYF.

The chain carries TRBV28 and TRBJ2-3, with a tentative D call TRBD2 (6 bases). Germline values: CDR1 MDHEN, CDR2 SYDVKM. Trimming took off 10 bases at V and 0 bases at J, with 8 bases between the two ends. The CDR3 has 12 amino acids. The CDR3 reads CATSGSTDTQYF. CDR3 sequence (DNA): TGTGCCACCAGCGGGAGCACAGATACGCAGTATTTT.

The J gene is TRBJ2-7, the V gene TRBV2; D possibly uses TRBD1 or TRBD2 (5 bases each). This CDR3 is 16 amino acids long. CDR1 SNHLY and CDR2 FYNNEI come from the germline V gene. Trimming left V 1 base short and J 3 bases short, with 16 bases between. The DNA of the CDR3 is TGTGCCAGCAGTGAAGGGGGACGGCGGGTAGACTACGAGCAGTACTTC. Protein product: CASSEGGRRVDYEQYF.

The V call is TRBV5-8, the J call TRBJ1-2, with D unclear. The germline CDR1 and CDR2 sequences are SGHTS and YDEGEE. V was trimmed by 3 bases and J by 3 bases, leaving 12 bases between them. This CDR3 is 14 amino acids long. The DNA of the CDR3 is TGTGCCAGCAGCTCCGGCGGGGAGGACTATGGCTACACCTTC. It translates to CASSSGGEDYGYTF.

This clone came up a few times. CDR3 bases: TGTGCCAGCAGTTTTTGGGGGGGGACAGGGTTAAAAGCGGCTTACGAGCAGTACTTC. This encodes CASSFWGGTGLKAAYEQYF. The V and J genes are TRBV28 and TRBJ2-7; 9 nucleotides match TRBD1. From germline, CDR1 is MDHEN and CDR2 SYDVKM. The CDR3 runs 19 residues. The J segment lost 4 bases and the V segment lost 3 bases, leaving 19 bases of the junction unmatched.

Here the CDR3 reads CASSPGPRGTEAFF. CDR3 DNA: TGTGCCAGTAGCCCTGGGCCGAGGGGCACTGAAGCTTTCTTT. V and J are TRBV19 and TRBJ1-1; tentative D call: TRBD1 (5 bases). Between the trimmed V and J ends, which lost 6 bases and 4 bases, there was a span of 15 bases. Looked up from germline, CDR1 is LNHDA and CDR2 is SQIVND (reference sequence). The CDR3 is made up of 14 amino acids. The full variable domain, completed using reference TRBV19 and TRBJ1-1, is DGGITQSPKYLFRKEGQNVTLSCEQNLNHDAMYWYRQDPGQGLRLIYYSQIVNDFQKGDIAEGYSVSREKKESFPLTVTSAQKNPTAFYLCASSPGPRGTEAFFGQGTRLTVV.

CDR3 nucleotides: TGTGCTAGTGGTTTAACCTCGAACACCGGGGAGCTGTTTTTT. This encodes CASGLTSNTGELFF. The gene calls are TRBV12-5 and TRBJ2-2; D uncertain. The CDR3 has 14 residues. Between the trimmed V and J ends, which lost 3 bases and 0 bases, there was a span of 5 bases. Germline V lookup: CDR1 LGHNT, CDR2 FRNRAP.

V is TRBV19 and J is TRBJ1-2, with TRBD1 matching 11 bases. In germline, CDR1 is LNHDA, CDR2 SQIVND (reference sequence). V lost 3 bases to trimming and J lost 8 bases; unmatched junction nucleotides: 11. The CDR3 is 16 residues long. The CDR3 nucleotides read TGTGCCAGTAGTATCTATACGGGACAGGGGGTCGACGGCTACACCTTC. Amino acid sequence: CASSIYTGQGVDGYTF. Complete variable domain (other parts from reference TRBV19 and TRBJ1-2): DGGITQSPKYLFRKEGQNVTLSCEQNLNHDAMYWYRQDPGQGLRLIYYSQIVNDFQKGDIAEGYSVSREKKESFPLTVTSAQKNPTAFYLCASSIYTGQGVDGYTFGSGTRLTVV.

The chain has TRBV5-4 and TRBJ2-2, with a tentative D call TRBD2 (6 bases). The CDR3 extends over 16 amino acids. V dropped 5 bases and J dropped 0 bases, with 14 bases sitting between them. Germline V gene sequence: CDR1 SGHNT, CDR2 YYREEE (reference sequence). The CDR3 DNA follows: TGTGCCAGCAGTCGGGACTTACCCGCGAACACCGGGGAGCTGTTTTTT. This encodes CASSRDLPANTGELFF.

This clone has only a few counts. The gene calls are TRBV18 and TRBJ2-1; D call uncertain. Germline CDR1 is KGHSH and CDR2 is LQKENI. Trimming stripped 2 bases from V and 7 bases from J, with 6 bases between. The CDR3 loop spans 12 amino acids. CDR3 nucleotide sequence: TGTGCCAGCTCACCAGGTCCAAATGAGCAGTTCTTC. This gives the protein CASSPGPNEQFF. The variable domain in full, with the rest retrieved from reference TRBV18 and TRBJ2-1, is NAGVMQNPRHLVRRRGQEARLRCSPMKGHSHVYWYRQLPEEGLKFMVYLQKENIIDESGMPKERFSAEFPKEGPSILRIQQVVRGDSAAYFCASSPGPNEQFFGPGTRLTVL.

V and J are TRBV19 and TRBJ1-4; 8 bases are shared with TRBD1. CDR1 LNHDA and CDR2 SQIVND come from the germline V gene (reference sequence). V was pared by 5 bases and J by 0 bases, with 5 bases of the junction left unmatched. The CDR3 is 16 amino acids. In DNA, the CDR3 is TGTGCCAGTAGTTCCACGGGACAGGCAACTAATGAAAAACTGTTTTTT. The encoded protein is CASSSTGQATNEKLFF. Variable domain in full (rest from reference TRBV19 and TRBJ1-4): DGGITQSPKYLFRKEGQNVTLSCEQNLNHDAMYWYRQDPGQGLRLIYYSQIVNDFQKGDIAEGYSVSREKKESFPLTVTSAQKNPTAFYLCASSSTGQATNEKLFFGSGTQLSVL.

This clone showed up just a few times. The CDR3, as DNA: TGTGCCAGCAGGTGGACACAGATATGGAACACCATATATTTT. It specifies CASRWTQIWNTIYF. This rearrangement joins TRBV2 to TRBJ1-3; D is perhaps TRBD1 (5 bases). This CDR3 spans 14 amino acids. Germline CDR1 is SNHLY and CDR2 is FYNNEI. Deletions cut 6 bases from V and 7 bases from J, with 16 bases between.

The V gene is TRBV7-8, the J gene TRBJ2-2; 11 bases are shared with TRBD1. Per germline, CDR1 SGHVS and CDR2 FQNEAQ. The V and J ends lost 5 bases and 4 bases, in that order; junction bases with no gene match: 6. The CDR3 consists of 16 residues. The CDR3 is CASSPGTGGITGELFF. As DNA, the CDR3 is TGTGCCAGCAGCCCAGGGACAGGGGGAATCACCGGGGAGCTGTTTTTT.